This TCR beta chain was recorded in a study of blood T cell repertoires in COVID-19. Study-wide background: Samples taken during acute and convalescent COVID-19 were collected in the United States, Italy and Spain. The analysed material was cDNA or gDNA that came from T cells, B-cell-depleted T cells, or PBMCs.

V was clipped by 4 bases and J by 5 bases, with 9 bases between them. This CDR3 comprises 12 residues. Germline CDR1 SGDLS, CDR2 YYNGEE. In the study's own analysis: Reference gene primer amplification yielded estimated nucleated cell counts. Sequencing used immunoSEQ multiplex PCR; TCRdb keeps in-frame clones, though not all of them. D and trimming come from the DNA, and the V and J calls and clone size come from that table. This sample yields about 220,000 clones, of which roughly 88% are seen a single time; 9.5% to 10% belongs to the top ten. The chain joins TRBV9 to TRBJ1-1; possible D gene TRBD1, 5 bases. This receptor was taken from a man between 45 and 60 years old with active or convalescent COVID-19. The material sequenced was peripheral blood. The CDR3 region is CASSPGRTEAFF. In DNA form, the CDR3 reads TGTGCCAGCAGCCCAGGGAGGACTGAAGCTTTCTTT.